This T cell receptor (beta chain) was found in a study of PD-L1 blockade in urothelial cancer. Study-level information: Blood underwent analysis 3 weeks (second dose) and 6 weeks after treatment began. Across blood samples, T cells had a median count of around 140,000.

Time point reported: peripheral blood 6 weeks after treatment start. The junction had 3 bases not matched to a gene; V was cut back by 6 bases and J by 3 bases. This CDR3 is 13 amino acids long. Per germline, CDR1 SGHTA and CDR2 FQGNSA. Generated by immunoSEQ multiplex PCR, the TCRdb table keeps only in-frame clones and is missing some. The sample yields more than 95,000 clones, around 88% seen once. Source: PBMCs, taken around atezolizumab (anti-PD-L1) treatment. V and J are TRBV7-2 and TRBJ2-7; 9 bases are shared with TRBD1. This receptor was taken from a man in his 60s with urothelial cancer. The CDR3: CASRLTGGYEQYF. The CDR3 nucleotides read TGTGCCAGCAGGTTGACAGGGGGCTACGAGCAGTACTTC.